Below are 13 T cell receptor beta chains sequenced from a single sample in a study of T cells in Graves' hyperthyroidism and ophthalmopathy. The TCR beta CDR3 regions underwent amplification using RNA transcripts as the source. An initial round of RT-PCR targeting the TCR CDR3 relied on the HTBI primer set. From the multiplex PCR reads, TCRdb called clonotypes with MiXCR, one entry per CDR3 protein. The sample shows a few hundred thousand distinct CDR3 sequences, just over 45% of them seen only once. The specimen was peripheral blood or thyroid tissue (not recorded which). Receptor source: a woman aged 18-29 years with Graves' hyperthyroidism.

This clonotype has a count of ten or more. The DNA for the CDR3 is TGTGCCAGCAGCTTAAGTACAGGGAAAACAGTCTATGGCTACACCTTC. The encoded protein is CASSLSTGKTVYGYTF. This chain connects TRBV7-3 to TRBJ1-2, with D maybe TRBD1 (6 bases). The V end was cut by 1 base, the J end by 4 bases, with 16 bases between. The CDR3 has 16 residues. Germline values: CDR1 SGHTA, CDR2 FQGTGA.

The CDR3 spells CSGTSGIDEQYF. The CDR3 coding sequence is TGCAGCGGCACTAGCGGGATTGACGAGCAGTACTTC. J is TRBJ2-7 and V is TRBV29-1; the match to TRBD2 covers 10 bases. The CDR3 is 12 amino acids. Germline V gene data show CDR1 as SQVTM and CDR2 as ANQGSEA. The J segment lost 5 bases and the V segment lost 7 bases, leaving 5 bases of the junction unmatched.

At least ten counts were recorded for this clonotype. The genes are TRBV29-1 and TRBJ2-1, with unresolved D. The CDR3 runs 10 residues. V shed 5 bases and J shed 2 bases, with 1 base lying between them. Per the germline V gene, CDR1 is SQVTM and CDR2 is ANQGSEA. CDR3 sequence: CSVTYNEQFF. As DNA, the CDR3 is TGCAGCGTTACCTACAATGAGCAGTTCTTC.

The chain combines TRBV7-3 with TRBJ2-7, with TRBD2 identical over 11 bases. Germline V gene lookup returns CDR1 SGHTA and CDR2 FQGTGA. The V and J ends lost 4 bases and 7 bases, in that order; junction bases with no gene match: 9. The CDR3 runs 15 residues. CDR3 amino acids: CASSSLAGGPNEQYF. CDR3 nucleotides: TGTGCCAGCAGCTCGTTAGCGGGAGGGCCGAATGAGCAGTACTTC. Based on the CDR3 plus reference TRBV7-3 and TRBJ2-7, the full variable domain is GAGVSQTPSNKVTEKGKYVELRCDPISGHTALYWYRQSLGQGPEFLIYFQGTGAADDSGLPNDRFFAVRPEGSVSTLKIQRTERGDSAVYLCASSSLAGGPNEQYFGPGTRLTVT.

This clonotype was seen more than once but under ten times. V gene TRBV7-9 combines with J gene TRBJ2-1; 7 positions agree with TRBD2. There are 14 residues in the CDR3. V lost 5 bases and J lost 8; bases outside the gene matches: 9. Germline V lookup: CDR1 SEHNR, CDR2 FQNEAQ (reference sequence). The CDR3 loop is CASSQVGGSDEQFF. CDR3 nucleotide sequence: TGTGCCAGCAGCCAGGTGGGAGGGTCCGATGAGCAGTTCTTC.

The J gene is TRBJ2-5, the V gene TRBV20-1; 7 bases align to TRBD1. Unmatched junction bases numbered 18, after V lost 5 bases and J lost 9 bases. Germline V CDR1 and CDR2: DFQATT, SNEGSKA (reference sequence). The CDR3 contains 15 residues. The CDR3 DNA reads TGCAGTGCTCAACGGACAGGTGGGGACAGTCAGCCCCAGTACTTC. Translating gives CSAQRTGGDSQPQYF.

This clonotype came up a few times. The chain links TRBV7-6 to TRBJ2-7; no clear D gene. Germline V gene lookup returns CDR1 SGHVS and CDR2 FNYEAQ. The CDR3 is 15 residues long. Trimming removed 6 bases at V and 0 bases at J, with 15 bases between. The CDR3 coding sequence is TGTGCCAGCAGTTACGGCTCTTCCAGCTCCTACGAGCAGTACTTC. Amino acid sequence: CASSYGSSSSYEQYF.

Concerning this clonotype: This may arise from a read error, as a much more abundant clone is one base away. The chain has TRBV27 and TRBJ1-1; possibly TRBD1 for D (5 bases). Trimming stripped 6 bases from V and 0 bases from J, with 11 bases between. CDR3 size: 14 residues. Germline lookup yields CDR1 MNHEY and CDR2 SMNVEV (reference sequence). The CDR3 bases are TGTGCCAGCAGAGTACAGGACCTGAACACTGAAGCTTTCTTT. Translation: CASRVQDLNTEAFF.

This clonotype has only a few counts. The rearrangement uses TRBV2 and TRBJ2-5, with D tentatively TRBD2 (6 bases). V gave up 8 bases and J gave up 3 bases, with 16 bases separating them. The germline CDR1 and CDR2 sequences are SNHLY and FYNNEI. CDR3 length equals 14 residues. The CDR3: CASSPTGGKETQYF. The CDR3 DNA follows: TGTGCCAGCTCACCAACCGGGGGTAAAGAGACCCAGTACTTC.

This clonotype occurred many times. This chain joins TRBV12-5 and TRBJ1-1, with D unclear. CDR3 length equals 13 residues. Germline V CDR1 and CDR2: LGHNT, FRNRAP. Trimming removed 6 bases at V and 0 bases at J, with 8 bases between. CDR3 bases: TGTGCTAGTGGAGCCCTTTTGAACACTGAAGCTTTCTTT. As protein: CASGALLNTEAFF.

Regarding this clonotype: A much more abundant neighbour one base away suggests this may be a read error. The chain combines TRBV25-1 with TRBJ1-6; D might be TRBD1 (5 bases). This CDR3 comprises 11 residues. V lost 6 bases and J lost 9, with 6 bases in between. CDR1 is MGHDK and CDR2 is SYGVNS in the germline V gene. The CDR3 DNA sequence: TGTGCCAGCAGGGGGGGTTCACCCCTCCACTTT. As protein: CASRGGSPLHF.

This clonotype came up once. The J gene is TRBJ2-7, the V gene TRBV24-1; D tentatively fits TRBD1 or TRBD2 (9 bases each). Trimming pared 1 base from V and 2 bases from J, leaving 20 bases between. Germline V gene data show CDR1 as KGHDR and CDR2 as SFDVKD. CDR3 size: 18 residues. Written as DNA, the CDR3 is TGTGCCACCAGTGATTTAGGTAGCGGGGGACAGGGAACCTACGAGCAGTACTTC. Residues: CATSDLGSGGQGTYEQYF.

There are many counts of this clonotype. The CDR3 loop reads CASSTRLRGPMNTEAFF. CDR3 DNA sequence: TGTGCCAGCAGCACCCGACTCAGGGGGCCCATGAACACTGAAGCTTTCTTT. The genes are TRBV4-2 and TRBJ1-1; 8 nucleotides line up with TRBD1. The CDR3 sequence is 17 residues long. CDR1 is LGHNA, CDR2 YNFKEQ, per germline. After removal of 5 bases from V and 0 bases from J, the junction contained 11 bases not matched to a gene.